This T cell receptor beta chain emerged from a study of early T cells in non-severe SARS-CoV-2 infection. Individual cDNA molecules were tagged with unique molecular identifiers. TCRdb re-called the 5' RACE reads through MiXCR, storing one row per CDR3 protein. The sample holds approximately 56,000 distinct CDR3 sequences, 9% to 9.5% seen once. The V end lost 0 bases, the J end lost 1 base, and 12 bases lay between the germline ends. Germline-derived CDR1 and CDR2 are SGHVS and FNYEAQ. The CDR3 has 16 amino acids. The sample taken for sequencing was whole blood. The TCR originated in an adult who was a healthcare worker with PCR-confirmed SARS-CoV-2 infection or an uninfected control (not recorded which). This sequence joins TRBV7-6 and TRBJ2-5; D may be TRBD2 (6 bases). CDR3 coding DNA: TGTGCCAGCAGCTTAGCGCTGTCGGGACTCCAAGAGACCCAGTACTTC. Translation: CASSLALSGLQETQYF.